Each of the 13 T cell receptor beta chains below was sequenced from the same sample in a study of blood T cell repertoires in COVID-19. TCRdb keeps only in-frame clones here, not all; method: immunoSEQ multiplex PCR. The table has fewer than 300,000 clones, 90% to 95% seen once; the top ten hold roughly 2.3%. Sequencing was carried out using peripheral blood. The origin of the receptors is a woman younger than 45 with COVID-19, enrolled during active disease.

CDR3 nucleotide sequence: TGTGCCAGCAGTTACAGCACCGGGGAGCTGTTTTTT. Protein sequence: CASSYSTGELFF. The genes are TRBV13 and TRBJ2-2; D unresolved. The V gene lost 6 bases and the J gene lost 4 bases, with 6 bases spanning the gap. The CDR3 length is 12 residues. The germline V gene encodes CDR1 PRHDT and CDR2 FYEKMQ (reference sequence).

The gene calls are TRBV11-1 and TRBJ2-1; 7 positions match TRBD1. The length of the CDR3 is 15 residues. The germline gives CDR1 SGHAT, CDR2 FQDESV (reference sequence). Trimming at V came to 5 bases and at J to 1 base, leaving 5 bases not matched to a gene. The CDR3 loop reads CASSRGGNSYNEQFF. The CDR3 DNA reads as TGTGCCAGCAGCCGAGGGGGCAATTCCTACAATGAGCAGTTCTTC. The full variable domain, with the rest looked up from reference TRBV11-1 and TRBJ2-1, is EAEVAQSPRYKITEKSQAVAFWCDPISGHATLYWYRQILGQGPELLVQFQDESVVDDSQLPKDRFSAERLKGVDSTLKIQPAELGDSAMYLCASSRGGNSYNEQFFGPGTRLTVL.

The chain has TRBV7-2 and TRBJ2-5; 13 nucleotides align to TRBD2. Germline CDR1 SGHTA, CDR2 FQGNSA. The CDR3 covers 16 residues. With 5 bases clipped from V and 3 bases from J, the junction kept 6 bases outside the gene matches. This CDR3 reads CASSPPGTSGKETQYF. The CDR3 DNA sequence: TGTGCCAGCAGCCCCCCCGGGACTAGCGGGAAAGAGACCCAGTACTTC.

J is TRBJ1-5 and V is TRBV12-3 or TRBV12-4, with D possibly being TRBD1 (6 bases). Between the trimmed V and J ends, which lost 7 bases and 6 bases, there was a span of 10 bases. The CDR3 spans 12 residues. CDR3 DNA: TGTGCCAGCACCGAAGGGGGTCAGCCCCAGCATTTT. Translated: CASTEGGQPQHF.

The genes are TRBV12-3 or TRBV12-4 and TRBJ2-1, with D unresolved. This CDR3 is 13 amino acids long. Trimming left V 7 bases short and J 6 bases short, with 13 bases between. CDR3 DNA sequence: TGTGCCAGCAAGGCGAAGTGGGCCAATGAGCAGTTCTTC. Its translation: CASKAKWANEQFF.

The chain combines TRBV7-9 with TRBJ2-6; D possibly corresponds to TRBD1 (5 bases). The CDR3 covers 17 residues. Germline CDR1 SEHNR, CDR2 FQNEAQ (reference sequence). Trimming stripped 0 bases from V and 4 bases from J, with 13 bases between. CDR3 DNA sequence: TGTGCCAGCAGCTTAGCCCACCAGGGCCTCGGGGCCAACGTCCTGACTTTC. Its protein product is CASSLAHQGLGANVLTF.

The chain has TRBV12-3 or TRBV12-4 and TRBJ1-5; TRBD1 might be the D (5 bases). The CDR3 runs to 13 residues. V was clipped by 4 bases and J by 6 bases, with 10 bases between them. The CDR3 reads CASSYGGSQPQHF. The DNA of the CDR3 is TGTGCCAGCAGTTATGGGGGGAGTCAGCCCCAGCATTTT.

Concerning this clone: Other DNA variants within this sample encode the same CDR3. The chain links TRBV2 to TRBJ1-5, with TRBD1 matching over 10 bases. After removal of 6 bases from V and 2 bases from J, the junction contained 1 base not matched to a gene. CDR1 is SNHLY and CDR2 is FYNNEI in the germline V gene. The CDR3 is 14 amino acids. The CDR3 sequence: CASSGTGGNQPQHF. The CDR3 DNA is TGTGCCAGCAGCGGGACAGGGGGCAATCAGCCCCAGCATTTT.

The V gene is TRBV27, the J gene TRBJ2-7, with 12 bases fitting TRBD1. Germline CDR1 and CDR2: MNHEY and SMNVEV (reference sequence). The CDR3 consists of 16 residues. V lost 0 bases and J lost 3; bases outside the gene matches: 3. The CDR3 loop is CASSLSGTGGDYEQYF. The CDR3 DNA follows: TGTGCCAGCAGTTTATCAGGGACAGGGGGCGACTACGAGCAGTACTTC.

The V and J genes are TRBV19 and TRBJ2-1, with 8 bases matching TRBD2. Germline assignment: CDR1 LNHDA and CDR2 SQIVND (reference sequence). The CDR3 runs to 15 residues. V lost 0 bases to trimming and J lost 6 bases; unmatched junction nucleotides: 4. CDR3 coding DNA: TGTGCCAGTAGTATAGACGGGAGGGTCGGCAATGAGCAGTTCTTC. It encodes CASSIDGRVGNEQFF.

This clone was seen just once. This rearrangement joins TRBV18 to TRBJ1-1; D is uncertain. The CDR3 extends over 15 amino acids. V lost 3 bases and J 4 bases, leaving 15 bases between the germline ends. From germline, CDR1 is KGHSH and CDR2 LQKENI. CDR3 sequence reads: CASSPLDEASTEAFF. CDR3 nucleotide sequence: TGTGCCAGCTCACCCCTAGACGAAGCCAGCACTGAAGCTTTCTTT.

The V and J genes are TRBV19 and TRBJ1-2, with 8 nucleotides matching TRBD1. Germline values: CDR1 LNHDA, CDR2 SQIVND (reference sequence). The V gene end was trimmed by 8 bases and the J gene end by 8 bases; junction bases not matched to a gene: 16. This CDR3 region has 15 residues. For the CDR3, the DNA is TGTGCCAGTCGAGACAGGGGTTCGGAAGTAGAGGGCTACACCTTC. This codes for CASRDRGSEVEGYTF.

The chain joins TRBV5-1 to TRBJ2-3; 7 positions match TRBD1. Germline assignment: CDR1 SGHRS and CDR2 YFSETQ. Trimming cost V 3 bases and J 4 bases; bases outside gene matches: 8. CDR3 length: 15 residues. The CDR3 reads CASSSGSGGADTQYF. The CDR3 region has the DNA TGCGCCAGCAGCTCGGGCTCAGGGGGAGCAGATACGCAGTATTTT.